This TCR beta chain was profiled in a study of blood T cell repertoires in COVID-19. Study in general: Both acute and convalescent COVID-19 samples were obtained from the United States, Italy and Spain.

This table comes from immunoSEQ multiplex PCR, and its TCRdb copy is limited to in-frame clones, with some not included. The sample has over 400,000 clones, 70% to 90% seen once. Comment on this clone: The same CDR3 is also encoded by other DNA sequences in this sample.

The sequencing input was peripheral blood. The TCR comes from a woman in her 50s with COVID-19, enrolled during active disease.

The CDR3, as DNA: TGTGCCAGCAGTGAATTGGGGGGGAACACTGAAGCTTTCTTT. It translates to CASSELGGNTEAFF. The chain couples TRBV6-1 to TRBJ1-1; D possibly corresponds to TRBD1 (5 bases). Between the trimmed V and J ends, which lost 2 bases and 1 base, there was a span of 8 bases. CDR3 size: 14 residues. Germline V gives CDR1 MNHNS, CDR2 SASEGT.